This T cell receptor (beta chain) was sequenced during a study of cytomegalovirus exposure and HLA in healthy donors. The CDR3 is 15 residues long. V was clipped by 4 bases and J by 0 bases; unmatched bases: 6. Germline CDR1 is GTSNPN and CDR2 is SVGIG (reference sequence). PCR was performed using 60 Vbeta and 13 Jbeta primers. Sequencing was performed with immunoSEQ multiplex PCR; in TCRdb, only in-frame clones are kept and a portion is missing. The sample shows 65,000 to 85,000 clones, 10% of them seen only once. Whole-study results and caveats: Indistinguishable V segments such as TRBV6-2 and TRBV6-3 were excluded.

On this clone: Its antigen is currently unknown.

The sequenced sample was PBMCs. The chain employs TRBV30 and TRBJ1-3; 7 bases are shared with TRBD1. This sequence was found in a man aged 55-75 years in good health and CMV-seropositive. The CDR3 bases are TGTGCCTGGATAGGGGGACAGACCTCTGGAAACACCATATATTTT. Amino acids: CAWIGGQTSGNTIYF.